These T cell receptor beta chains were read from a single sample in a study of post-analysis software for immune sequencing data. TCRdb called the PCR reads again in MiXCR, with one record for every CDR3 protein. The sample shows about 170,000 distinct CDR3 sequences, 30% of them seen only once. Sequencing was done on a sample of blood. Receptors originate from a girl between 5 and 17 years old with multiple sclerosis. Both conserved end residues are part of each CDR3. Each record gives: CDR3 protein, CDR3 DNA, J gene, V gene, D gene, clone size. A D gene is named only where the DNA matches it firmly. A clone size is listed for some rows: how often the clone was seen (once, few, many), or a class if it is expanded.

CDR3aa: CASSREIVFF; CDR3nt: TGTGCCAGCAGCCGTGAAATCGTGTTCTTC; j_gene: TRBJ2-1; v_gene: TRBV11-2; d_gene: NA; abundance: NA
CDR3aa: CASSPGGTANYGYTF; CDR3nt: TGTGCCAGCTCACCAGGGGGGACTGCTAACTATGGCTACACCTTC; j_gene: TRBJ1-2; v_gene: TRBV18; d_gene: NA; abundance: NA
CDR3aa: CASSQDPTSGTSTDTQYF; CDR3nt: TGCGCCAGCAGCCAAGACCCCACTAGCGGGACGAGCACAGATACGCAGTATTTT; j_gene: TRBJ2-3; v_gene: TRBV4-3; d_gene: TRBD2; abundance: NA
CDR3aa: CASSSDIYNEQFF; CDR3nt: TGTGCCAGCAGCTCGGACATTTACAATGAGCAGTTCTTC; j_gene: TRBJ2-1; v_gene: TRBV7-7; d_gene: NA; abundance: NA
CDR3aa: CSARVTEPYEQYF; CDR3nt: TGCAGTGCTAGAGTAACGGAGCCCTACGAGCAGTACTTC; j_gene: TRBJ2-7; v_gene: TRBV20-1; d_gene: NA; abundance: many
CDR3aa: CASSLESGSEQYF; CDR3nt: TGCGCCAGCAGCTTGGAGTCAGGGAGCGAGCAGTACTTC; j_gene: TRBJ2-7; v_gene: TRBV5-1; d_gene: NA; abundance: many
CDR3aa: CSAREASGRVFGTQYF; CDR3nt: TGCAGTGCTAGAGAGGCGAGCGGGAGAGTTTTTGGGACCCAGTACTTC; j_gene: TRBJ2-5; v_gene: TRBV20-1; d_gene: TRBD2; abundance: NA
CDR3aa: CASSFGINTGELFF; CDR3nt: TGTGCCAGCAGTTTCGGAATAAACACCGGGGAGCTGTTTTTT; j_gene: TRBJ2-2; v_gene: TRBV27; d_gene: NA; abundance: NA
CDR3aa: CASSEAGRVDLLEQFF; CDR3nt: TGTGCCAGCAGTGAAGCGGGGAGGGTGGACCTCTTGGAGCAGTTCTTC; j_gene: TRBJ2-1; v_gene: TRBV6-1; d_gene: TRBD2; abundance: NA
CDR3aa: CASSLGAEKLFF; CDR3nt: TGTGCCAGCAGCCTTGGGGCCGAAAAACTGTTTTTT; j_gene: TRBJ1-4; v_gene: TRBV7-9; d_gene: NA; abundance: few
CDR3aa: CASSPGQVNQPQHF; CDR3nt: TGTGCCAGCTCTCCGGGACAGGTTAATCAGCCCCAGCATTTT; j_gene: TRBJ1-5; v_gene: TRBV18; d_gene: TRBD1; abundance: few
CDR3aa: CASSTSQGAEAFF; CDR3nt: TGTGCCAGTAGTACCTCACAGGGAGCTGAAGCTTTCTTT; j_gene: TRBJ1-1; v_gene: TRBV19; d_gene: NA; abundance: NA
CDR3aa: CASSPVGGKADGYTF; CDR3nt: TGCGCCAGCAGCCCGGTGGGCGGGAAGGCGGATGGCTACACCTTC; j_gene: TRBJ1-2; v_gene: TRBV4-1; d_gene: NA; abundance: many
CDR3aa: CASSLSTSSEQFF; CDR3nt: TGCGCCAGCAGCTTGTCGACTAGTTCGGAGCAGTTCTTC; j_gene: TRBJ2-1; v_gene: TRBV5-1; d_gene: NA; abundance: NA
CDR3aa: CASSLGAGGGENLNTEAFF; CDR3nt: TGCGCCAGCAGCTTAGGAGCGGGGGGGGGAGAGAATCTGAACACTGAAGCTTTCTTT; j_gene: TRBJ1-1; v_gene: TRBV7-6; d_gene: NA; abundance: NA
CDR3aa: CASSLASVSTDTQYF; CDR3nt: TGCGCCAGCAGCTTGGCTAGTGTGAGCACAGATACGCAGTATTTT; j_gene: TRBJ2-3; v_gene: TRBV5-1; d_gene: NA; abundance: NA
CDR3aa: CASSLWAAGELREQYF; CDR3nt: TGTGCCAGCAGTTTATGGGCGGCGGGAGAGTTGCGCGAGCAGTACTTC; j_gene: TRBJ2-7; v_gene: TRBV28; d_gene: TRBD2; abundance: many
CDR3aa: CASSQYEDTAFF; CDR3nt: TGTGCCAGCAGCCAGTATGAGGACACAGCTTTCTTT; j_gene: TRBJ1-1; v_gene: TRBV3-1; d_gene: NA; abundance: few
CDR3aa: CAGSQAQQGWLNTEAFF; CDR3nt: TGTGCCGGCAGCCAAGCTCAACAGGGCTGGTTGAACACTGAAGCTTTCTTT; j_gene: TRBJ1-1; v_gene: TRBV3-1; d_gene: NA; abundance: NA
CDR3aa: CASSPGLDHYEQYF; CDR3nt: TGTGCCAGCTCCCCGGGGCTGGACCACTACGAGCAGTACTTC; j_gene: TRBJ2-7; v_gene: TRBV2; d_gene: NA; abundance: many
CDR3aa: CASSPPGLAGYKNIQYF; CDR3nt: TGTGCCAGCAGTCCCCCGGGACTAGCGGGATACAAAAACATTCAGTACTTC; j_gene: TRBJ2-4; v_gene: TRBV12-3/TRBV12-4; d_gene: TRBD2; abundance: many
CDR3aa: CASSGTGARTEAFF; CDR3nt: TGTGCCAGCTCCGGCACAGGGGCAAGAACTGAAGCTTTCTTT; j_gene: TRBJ1-1; v_gene: TRBV18; d_gene: TRBD1; abundance: few
CDR3aa: CASSPLEASGTETQFF; CDR3nt: TGTGCCAGCAGCCCATTGGAGGCTAGCGGGACAGAGACCCAGTTCTTC; j_gene: TRBJ2-1; v_gene: TRBV27; d_gene: TRBD2; abundance: NA
CDR3aa: CASSLWGGNSPLHF; CDR3nt: TGTGCCAGCAGTTTATGGGGGGGAAATTCACCCCTCCACTTT; j_gene: TRBJ1-6; v_gene: TRBV28; d_gene: NA; abundance: NA
CDR3aa: CASSYGRGQETQYF; CDR3nt: TGCGCCAGCAGTTACGGTAGGGGACAAGAGACCCAGTACTTC; j_gene: TRBJ2-5; v_gene: TRBV5-1; d_gene: NA; abundance: NA
CDR3aa: CASRILGYEQYF; CDR3nt: TGTGCCAGCAGGATCCTAGGCTACGAGCAGTACTTC; j_gene: TRBJ2-7; v_gene: TRBV28; d_gene: NA; abundance: NA
CDR3aa: CASSSTARNSPLHF; CDR3nt: TGTGCCAGCAGCTCGACAGCACGTAATTCACCCCTCCACTTT; j_gene: TRBJ1-6; v_gene: TRBV7-3; d_gene: NA; abundance: many
CDR3aa: CASSSQHRDEQFF; CDR3nt: TGTGCCAGCAGCTCCCAGCACCGAGATGAGCAGTTCTTT; j_gene: TRBJ2-1; v_gene: TRBV7-6; d_gene: NA; abundance: NA
CDR3aa: CSARGPGTGVCGYTF; CDR3nt: TGCAGTGCTAGAGGACCCGGGACAGGGGTGTGTGGCTACACCTTC; j_gene: TRBJ1-2; v_gene: TRBV20-1; d_gene: TRBD1; abundance: NA
CDR3aa: CAINPGQRYNEQFF; CDR3nt: TGTGCCATCAATCCGGGACAGAGGTACAATGAGCAGTTCTTC; j_gene: TRBJ2-1; v_gene: TRBV10-3; d_gene: TRBD1; abundance: NA
CDR3aa: CASSLGRREETQYF; CDR3nt: TGTGCCAGCAGTTTGGGCAGGCGGGAAGAGACCCAGTACTTC; j_gene: TRBJ2-5; v_gene: TRBV28; d_gene: NA; abundance: NA
CDR3aa: CASSLAQGVADQYF; CDR3nt: TGCGCCAGCAGCTTAGCACAGGGGGTCGCGGACCAGTACTTC; j_gene: TRBJ2-5; v_gene: TRBV5-1; d_gene: TRBD1; abundance: many
CDR3aa: CASSPHSSRGATGELFF; CDR3nt: TGTGCCAGCAGCCCCCATTCGAGCCGGGGTGCCACCGGGGAGCTGTTTTTT; j_gene: TRBJ2-2; v_gene: TRBV7-9; d_gene: NA; abundance: few
CDR3aa: CAWRTGLAGFNEQYF; CDR3nt: TGTGCCTGGAGAACCGGACTAGCGGGATTCAATGAGCAGTACTTC; j_gene: TRBJ2-5; v_gene: TRBV30; d_gene: TRBD2; abundance: once
CDR3aa: CASRTGQGFAEAFF; CDR3nt: TGTGCCAGTCGAACGGGACAGGGGTTCGCTGAAGCTTTCTTT; j_gene: TRBJ1-1; v_gene: TRBV6-2/TRBV6-3; d_gene: TRBD1; abundance: few
CDR3aa: CASSLTGADTEAFF; CDR3nt: TGTGCCAGCAGTCTTACAGGTGCGGACACTGAAGCTTTCTTT; j_gene: TRBJ1-1; v_gene: TRBV12-3/TRBV12-4; d_gene: NA; abundance: few
CDR3aa: CANSSALEWFF; CDR3nt: TGTGCCAACTCATCGGCCCTGGAGTGGTTCTTC; j_gene: TRBJ2-1; v_gene: TRBV18; d_gene: NA; abundance: once
CDR3aa: CASTHETGKGTRAQETQYF; CDR3nt: TGCGCCAGCACCCATGAAACGGGGAAGGGAACTCGAGCTCAAGAGACCCAGTACTTC; j_gene: TRBJ2-5; v_gene: TRBV5-1; d_gene: NA; abundance: medium-sized
CDR3aa: CASSFAVGAGGQGTQYF; CDR3nt: TGTGCCAGCAGCTTTGCGGTCGGAGCGGGAGGGCAGGGTACGCAGTATTTT; j_gene: TRBJ2-3; v_gene: TRBV7-2; d_gene: TRBD2; abundance: many
CDR3aa: CSVEGLDYNYNEQFF; CDR3nt: TGCAGCGTTGAAGGCTTGGACTACAACTACAATGAGCAGTTCTTC; j_gene: TRBJ2-1; v_gene: TRBV29-1; d_gene: NA; abundance: many
CDR3aa: CASSSTVGGPDTQYF; CDR3nt: TGCGCCAGCAGCTCGACAGTAGGCGGTCCAGATACGCAGTATTTT; j_gene: TRBJ2-3; v_gene: TRBV5-1; d_gene: NA; abundance: few
CDR3aa: CASSHPPTGNGYTF; CDR3nt: TGCGCCAGCAGCCACCCCCCAACGGGGAATGGCTACACCTTC; j_gene: TRBJ1-2; v_gene: TRBV4-1; d_gene: NA; abundance: many
CDR3aa: CATSDSRVQETQYF; CDR3nt: TGTGCCACCAGTGATTCACGGGTGCAAGAGACCCAGTACTTC; j_gene: TRBJ2-5; v_gene: TRBV24-1; d_gene: NA; abundance: many
CDR3aa: CASSQGPNSPLHF; CDR3nt: TGTGCCAGCAGCCAAGGACCGAATTCACCCCTCCACTTT; j_gene: TRBJ1-6; v_gene: TRBV3-1; d_gene: NA; abundance: once
CDR3aa: CASGDKVGGRSYGYTF; CDR3nt: TGTGCCAGCGGTGATAAGGTGGGGGGCCGAAGCTATGGCTACACCTTC; j_gene: TRBJ1-2; v_gene: TRBV27; d_gene: NA; abundance: many
CDR3aa: CASSLGGSGSGANVLTF; CDR3nt: TGTGCCAGCAGTTTAGGGGGAAGCGGCTCTGGGGCCAACGTCCTGACTTTC; j_gene: TRBJ2-6; v_gene: TRBV12-3/TRBV12-4; d_gene: NA; abundance: many
CDR3aa: CASSTGQGAVGTDTQYF; CDR3nt: TGCGCCAGCAGCACGGGACAGGGGGCTGTCGGTACAGATACGCAGTATTTT; j_gene: TRBJ2-3; v_gene: TRBV5-1; d_gene: TRBD1; abundance: NA